The rows below give T cell receptor beta chains drawn from one sample of a study of blood T cell repertoires in COVID-19. Clones were read by immunoSEQ multiplex PCR, and TCRdb kept only the in-frame ones, dropping some. The table has a few hundred thousand clones, approximately 89% seen once; the top ten hold around 9.6%. Sequencing was performed on peripheral blood. Receptor source: a woman in her 70s with COVID-19, enrolled during active disease. CDR3s include the opening cysteine and the closing phenylalanine or tryptophan. A D gene is named only where the DNA matches it firmly. Not every row has a clone size; where given, it reads once, few, many or a size class.

clone_size j_call v_call d_call cdr3_aa cdr3_nt
few TRBJ1-5 TRBV19 NA CASHRGVGNQPQHF TGTGCCTCTCACCGGGGGGTTGGCAATCAGCCCCAGCATTTT
NA TRBJ1-1 TRBV19 TRBD1 CASSIRDRARDTEAFF TGTGCCAGTAGTATACGGGACAGGGCTCGGGACACTGAAGCTTTCTTT
NA TRBJ1-3 TRBV18 TRBD1 CASSLQGVFSPTSGNTIYF TGTGCCAGCTCCCTACAGGGGGTCTTCTCACCCACCTCTGGAAACACCATATATTTT
NA TRBJ2-1 TRBV6-2/TRBV6-3 NA CASSTGSEQFF TGTGCCAGCAGTACAGGTAGTGAGCAGTTCTTC
NA TRBJ1-1 TRBV6-1 TRBD1 CASSEGTVSTEAFF TGTGCCAGCAGTGAGGGGACAGTGAGCACTGAAGCTTTCTTT
NA TRBJ1-1 TRBV13 TRBD1 CASSPRPTGVGTEAFF TGTGCCAGCAGCCCACGCCCTACAGGGGTGGGCACTGAAGCTTTCTTT
NA TRBJ1-4 TRBV5-6 TRBD1 CASSLSPGQTNEKLFF TGTGCCAGCAGCTTGTCTCCGGGACAGACTAATGAAAAACTGTTTTTT
NA TRBJ1-1 TRBV12-5 NA CASGYWGVTEAFF TGTGCTAGTGGTTATTGGGGAGTCACTGAAGCTTTCTTT
once TRBJ1-5 TRBV30 NA CAWSVRLEVLGASNQPQHF TGTGCCTGGAGTGTACGTCTTGAGGTTTTAGGGGCGAGCAATCAGCCCCAGCATTTT
NA TRBJ2-2 TRBV4-2 TRBD1 CASSQDWDRVAGELFF TGTGCCAGCAGCCAAGATTGGGACAGGGTTGCCGGGGAGCTGTTTTTT
NA TRBJ1-5 TRBV28 NA CASSKTGPSQPQHF TGTGCCAGCAGTAAGACAGGCCCCAGTCAGCCCCAGCATTTT
few TRBJ1-2 TRBV10-3 TRBD1 CAISRTGSDHGYTF TGTGCCATCAGTCGGACAGGGTCGGACCATGGCTACACCTTC
NA TRBJ2-3 TRBV28 TRBD2 CASSLTGLAGSTDTQYF TGTGCCAGCAGTTTGACGGGACTAGCGGGAAGCACAGATACGCAGTATTTT
NA TRBJ2-7 TRBV6-5 TRBD2 CASSTGLAGYEQYF TGTGCCAGCAGCACGGGACTAGCGGGGTACGAGCAGTACTTC
NA TRBJ2-7 TRBV6-5 TRBD2 CASSRLSGRAGEQYF TGTGCCAGCAGTCGTCTAAGCGGGAGGGCGGGGGAGCAGTACTTC
NA TRBJ2-7 TRBV11-3 NA CASSLDFPMRRDFHNEQYF TGTGCCAGCAGCTTAGATTTTCCAATGCGCCGGGACTTTCACAACGAGCAGTACTTC
NA TRBJ1-4 TRBV6-5 NA CASSYRSPTEGEKLFF TGTGCCAGCAGTTACAGGTCGCCAACCGAGGGTGAAAAACTGTTTTTT
NA TRBJ1-2 TRBV2 NA CASSENTNYGYTF TGTGCCAGCAGTGAGAACACGAACTATGGCTACACCTTC
NA TRBJ1-1 TRBV28 NA CASSFQGRNTEAFF TGTGCCAGCAGTTTCCAGGGAAGGAACACTGAAGCTTTCTTT
NA TRBJ1-1 TRBV6-5 NA CASSYQGPFEAFF TGTGCCAGCAGTTATCAGGGGCCGTTCGAAGCTTTCTTT
once TRBJ2-7 TRBV21-1 NA CASSTRRDRSGEGYEQYF TGTGCCAGCAGCACCCGGAGGGACAGGTCGGGAGAGGGTTACGAGCAGTACTTC
NA TRBJ2-3 TRBV5-8 NA CASSLEPYTQYF TGTGCCAGCAGCTTGGAGCCTTATACGCAGTATTTT
NA TRBJ1-3 TRBV7-9 NA CASSLAGGPISGNTIYF TGTGCCAGCAGCTTAGCGGGGGGACCCATCTCTGGAAACACCATATATTTT
NA TRBJ2-2 TRBV19 TRBD1 CASSTQGAYYTGELFF TGTGCCAGTAGTACCCAGGGGGCTTACTACACCGGGGAGCTGTTTTTT
NA TRBJ2-2 TRBV6-6 TRBD2 CASSGLAGDPGELFF TGTGCCAGCAGTGGACTAGCGGGAGATCCCGGGGAGCTGTTTTTT
NA TRBJ1-1 TRBV5-6 NA CASSLEVGLGSEAFF TGTGCCAGCAGCTTGGAGGTCGGCCTAGGGAGTGAAGCTTTCTTT
NA TRBJ2-2 TRBV7-2 NA CASSLGSSGELFF TGTGCCAGCAGCTTAGGGAGCTCCGGGGAGCTGTTTTTT
few TRBJ1-2 TRBV12-3/TRBV12-4 NA CASSLQRYGYTF TGTGCCAGCAGTTTACAGCGTTATGGCTACACCTTC
NA TRBJ2-7 TRBV10-3 TRBD2 CAISEFPSGSSYEQYF TGTGCCATCAGTGAATTTCCCAGCGGGAGCTCCTACGAGCAGTACTTC
NA TRBJ2-7 TRBV19 TRBD1 CASSIRGTGYEQYF TGTGCCAGTAGTATAAGGGGGACAGGCTACGAGCAGTACTTC
NA TRBJ1-1 TRBV6-5 NA CAGRSRVGDTEAFF TGTGCCGGCCGGTCGCGGGTAGGAGACACTGAAGCTTTCTTT
NA TRBJ2-7 TRBV28 NA CASSILGGSSYEQYF TGTGCCAGCAGCATCCTCGGTGGGAGCTCCTACGAGCAGTACTTC
NA TRBJ1-2 TRBV28 TRBD1 CASCFGQGGIRGYTF TGTGCCAGCTGTTTTGGACAGGGGGGGATTCGGGGCTACACCTTC
NA TRBJ1-1 TRBV4-2 NA CASSQAGDPRGAFF TGTGCCAGCAGCCAAGCGGGGGACCCGCGTGGGGCTTTCTTT
few TRBJ1-6 TRBV7-9 NA CASSSRQPRDSPLHF TGTGCCAGCAGTTCGAGACAGCCCAGGGATTCACCCCTCCACTTT
NA TRBJ1-5 TRBV4-1 NA CASSQVGGRQPQHF TGCGCCAGCAGCCAAGTCGGAGGGCGACAGCCCCAGCATTTT
NA TRBJ1-4 TRBV30 NA CAWDTGINEKLFF TGTGCCTGGGACACAGGGATTAATGAAAAACTGTTTTTT
NA TRBJ1-1 TRBV11-2 NA CASSLYLEAFF TGTGCCAGCAGCTTATATCTTGAAGCTTTCTTT
NA TRBJ2-7 TRBV12-5 TRBD1 CASAPPGGISYEQYF TGTGCTAGTGCCCCCCCAGGGGGTATTTCCTACGAGCAGTACTTC
few TRBJ1-4 TRBV28 NA CASSSFATNEKLFF TGTGCCAGCAGTTCCTTCGCAACTAATGAAAAACTGTTTTTT
many TRBJ1-1 TRBV19 TRBD1 CASSTVPGQGWGTEAFF TGTGCCAGTAGTACCGTCCCGGGACAGGGTTGGGGCACTGAAGCTTTCTTT
NA TRBJ2-7 TRBV5-1 TRBD1 CASSGTGVPYEQYF TGCGCCAGCAGCGGTACAGGGGTCCCCTACGAGCAGTACTTC
NA TRBJ2-7 TRBV21-1 NA CASSKVGGEGPYEQYF TGTGCCAGCAGCAAAGTGGGCGGGGAGGGACCCTACGAGCAGTACTTC
NA TRBJ2-5 TRBV28 NA CASSIPQFQETQYF TGTGCCAGCAGTATTCCCCAGTTCCAAGAGACCCAGTACTTC
NA TRBJ2-7 TRBV30 NA CAWSVGQGISYEQYF TGTGCCTGGAGTGTTGGGCAGGGAATTTCCTACGAGCAGTACTTC
NA TRBJ1-5 TRBV19 TRBD1 CATKGTGNQPQHF TGTGCCACGAAAGGGACAGGGAACCAGCCCCAGCATTTT
NA TRBJ2-3 TRBV19 TRBD2 CASSPRAGTSGIHTDTQYF TGTGCCAGTAGTCCTAGAGCCGGGACTAGCGGGATTCACACAGATACGCAGTATTTT
NA TRBJ1-2 TRBV27 TRBD1 CASRQGARVGYTF TGTGCCAGCAGGCAGGGGGCGAGGGTAGGCTACACCTTC
NA TRBJ2-1 TRBV15 NA CATSRDIDSNEQFF TGTGCCACCAGCAGAGATATCGACTCAAATGAGCAGTTCTTC